This T cell receptor (beta chain) comes out of a study of blood T cell repertoires in COVID-19. Profiling relied on immunoSEQ multiplex PCR, and the TCRdb table lists in-frame clones only, not all of them. The sample gives under 200,000 clones, approximately 88% of which show up once; 10% to 15% is in the top ten. Sequenced input: PBMCs or T cells enriched from blood (not recorded which). This receptor was obtained from an older woman who had recovered from COVID-19.

Here the CDR3 reads CAWRLWTADGELFF. The DNA for the CDR3 is TGTGCCTGGAGGCTCTGGACAGCGGACGGGGAGCTGTTTTTT. The J gene is TRBJ2-2, the V gene TRBV30, with D maybe TRBD1 (6 bases). CDR3 size: 14 residues. The germline V gene has CDR1 GTSNPN and CDR2 SVGIG (reference sequence). Deletions cut 3 bases from V and 7 bases from J, with 15 bases between.